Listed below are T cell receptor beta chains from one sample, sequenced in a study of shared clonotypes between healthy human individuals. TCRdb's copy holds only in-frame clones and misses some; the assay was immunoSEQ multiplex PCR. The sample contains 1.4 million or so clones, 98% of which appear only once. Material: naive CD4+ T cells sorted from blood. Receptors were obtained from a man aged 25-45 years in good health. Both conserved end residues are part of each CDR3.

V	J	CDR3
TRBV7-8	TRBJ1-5	CASSHPEIDQPQHF
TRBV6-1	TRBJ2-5	CASSAVTVSQETQYF
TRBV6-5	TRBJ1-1	CASSYLYRATNTEAFF
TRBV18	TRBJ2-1	CASSPQVVYNEQFF
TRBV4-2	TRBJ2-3	CASSQDPATRANTQYF
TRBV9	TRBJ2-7	CASSVGSAGGGYEQYF
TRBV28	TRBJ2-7	CASSFGRDPYEQYF
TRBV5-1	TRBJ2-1	CASSQGRIDEQFF
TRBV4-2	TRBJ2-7	CASSQAPGQGMSYEQYF
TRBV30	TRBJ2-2	CAWSVQVTGELFF
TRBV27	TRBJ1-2	CASSPGTGDYGYTF
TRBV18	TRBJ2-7	CASSPSPYEQYF
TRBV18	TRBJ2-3	CASSRPTDTQYF
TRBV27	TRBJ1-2	CASSPTWESYGYTF
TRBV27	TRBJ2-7	CASSLAGTGVYEQYF
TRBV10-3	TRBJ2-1	CAISDGLAGKYTSSYNEQFF
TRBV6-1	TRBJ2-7	CASNPTGARYEQYF
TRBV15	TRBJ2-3	CATSRVVGTQYF
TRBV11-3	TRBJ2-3	CASSLGGGSRTDTQYF
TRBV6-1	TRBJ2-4	CASSEFGLAKNIQYF
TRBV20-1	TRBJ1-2	CSARGGYGYTF
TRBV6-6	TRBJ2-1	CASMTWDGSGSNEQFF
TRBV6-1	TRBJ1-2	CASSEGQQFSYGYTF
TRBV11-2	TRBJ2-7	CASSLGGRAREQYF
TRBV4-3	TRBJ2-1	CASSQGVRQGSNEQFF
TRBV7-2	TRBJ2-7	CASSFRDRFYEQYF
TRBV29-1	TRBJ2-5	CSARVPWLEETQYF
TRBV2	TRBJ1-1	CASSDGTGGVNTEAFF
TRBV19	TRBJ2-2	CATRQGFGTGELFF
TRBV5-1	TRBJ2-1	CASSVGGPGYEQFF
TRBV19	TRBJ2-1	CASSESLARGNNEQFF
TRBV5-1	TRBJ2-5	CASSHLGRGYQETQYF
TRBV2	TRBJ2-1	CASVVSGLALYNEQFF
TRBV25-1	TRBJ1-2	CAAVGGGGYTF
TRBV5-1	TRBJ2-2	CASSPGQEHTGELFF
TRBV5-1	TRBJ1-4	CASSPTVTASNEKLFF
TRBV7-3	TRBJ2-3	CASSLKRDGVGTDTQYF
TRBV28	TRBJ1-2	CASIAGGGYGYTF
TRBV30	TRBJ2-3	CAWSFGDTQYF
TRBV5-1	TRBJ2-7	CASSLIAGSDEQYF
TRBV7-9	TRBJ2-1	CASSLVTGVYNEQFF
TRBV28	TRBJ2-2	CASRYNRGKANTGELFF
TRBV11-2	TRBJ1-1	CASSLVGPNTEAFF
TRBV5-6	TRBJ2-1	CASSLVDRRGGNEQFF
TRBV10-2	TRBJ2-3	CASRAGTGTDTQYF
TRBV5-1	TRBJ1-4	CASSLDGNEKLFF
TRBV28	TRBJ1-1	CASTSYNTEAFF
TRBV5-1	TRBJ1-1	CASSLVQGAGNTEAFF
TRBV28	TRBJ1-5	CASRGSSNQPQHF
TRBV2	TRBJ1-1	CASKQGNTEAFF
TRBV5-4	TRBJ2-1	CASSLAGSNNEQFF
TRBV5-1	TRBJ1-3	CASRGGGSGNTIYF
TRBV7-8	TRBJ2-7	CASSLALAGGTEQYF
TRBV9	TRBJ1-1	CASSVGAGANTEAFF
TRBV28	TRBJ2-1	CASTSEQFF
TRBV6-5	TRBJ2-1	CASTQGNEQFF